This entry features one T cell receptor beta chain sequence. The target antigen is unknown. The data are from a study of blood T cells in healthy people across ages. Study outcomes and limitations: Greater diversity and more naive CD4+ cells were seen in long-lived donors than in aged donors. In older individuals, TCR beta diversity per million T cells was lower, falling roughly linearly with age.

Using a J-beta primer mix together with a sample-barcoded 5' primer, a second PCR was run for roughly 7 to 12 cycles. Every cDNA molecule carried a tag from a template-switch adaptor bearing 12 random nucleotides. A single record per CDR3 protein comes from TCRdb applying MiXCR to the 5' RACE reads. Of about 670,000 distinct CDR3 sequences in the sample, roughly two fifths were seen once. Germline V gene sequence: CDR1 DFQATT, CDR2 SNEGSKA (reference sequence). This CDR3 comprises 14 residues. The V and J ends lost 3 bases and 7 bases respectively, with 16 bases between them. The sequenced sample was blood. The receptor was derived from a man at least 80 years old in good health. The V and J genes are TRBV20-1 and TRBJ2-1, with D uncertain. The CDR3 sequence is CSARLWGVDNEQFF. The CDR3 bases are TGCAGTGCTAGGTTGTGGGGTGTAGATAATGAGCAGTTCTTC.